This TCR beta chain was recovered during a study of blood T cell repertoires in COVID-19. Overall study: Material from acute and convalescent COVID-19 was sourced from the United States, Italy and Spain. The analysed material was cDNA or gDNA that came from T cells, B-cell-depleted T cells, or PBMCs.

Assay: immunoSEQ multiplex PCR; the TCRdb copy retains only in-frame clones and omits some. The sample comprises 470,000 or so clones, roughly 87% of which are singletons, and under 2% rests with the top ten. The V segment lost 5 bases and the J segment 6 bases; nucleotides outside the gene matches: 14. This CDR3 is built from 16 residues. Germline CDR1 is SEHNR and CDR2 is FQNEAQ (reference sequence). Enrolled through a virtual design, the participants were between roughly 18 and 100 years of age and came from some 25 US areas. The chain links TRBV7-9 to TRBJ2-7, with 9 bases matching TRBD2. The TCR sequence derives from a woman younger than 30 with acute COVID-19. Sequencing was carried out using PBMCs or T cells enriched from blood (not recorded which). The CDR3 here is CASSPAGGRAVGEQYF. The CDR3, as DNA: TGTGCCAGCAGCCCGGCCGGCGGGAGGGCCGTGGGCGAGCAGTACTTC.